The 25 T cell receptor beta chains given below trace back to one sample, sequenced in a study of cytomegalovirus exposure and HLA in healthy donors. Primers for the PCR totalled 60 Vbeta and 13 Jbeta. Data came from immunoSEQ multiplex PCR; TCRdb stores just in-frame clones and leaves some out. Here the sample spans about 210,000 clones, around 86% being singletons. Sample: PBMCs. The source is a woman aged 45 to 65 in good health and CMV-seropositive.

The chain has TRBV6-5 and TRBJ2-1; TRBD2 aligns across 10 bases. The germline V gene encodes CDR1 MNHEY and CDR2 SVGAGI. The length of the CDR3 is 15 residues. J lost 9 bases, V lost 6 bases, and 11 bases had no gene match. CDR3 region: CASRKAALAGAEQFF. CDR3 nucleotides: TGTGCCAGCAGAAAAGCAGCGCTAGCGGGGGCTGAGCAGTTCTTC.

J is TRBJ1-5 and V is TRBV27; a weak D match, TRBD1 (5 bases). The CDR3 is 15 amino acids. V was clipped by 4 bases and J by 0 bases, with 10 bases between them. The germline gives CDR1 MNHEY, CDR2 SMNVEV (reference sequence). The CDR3 protein is CASSSRQLSNQPQHF. CDR3 sequence (DNA): TGTGCCAGCAGTTCACGACAGCTTAGCAATCAGCCCCAGCATTTT.

This chain uses TRBV5-8 with TRBJ2-7; TRBD1 is a possible D gene (5 bases). The V and J ends lost 4 bases and 0 bases respectively, with 11 bases between them. Germline values: CDR1 SGHTS, CDR2 YDEGEE. The CDR3 contains 14 residues. In nucleotides, the CDR3 is TGTGCCAGCAGCAGATCGACAGCCTCCTACGAGCAGTACTTC. Amino acid sequence: CASSRSTASYEQYF.

As concerns this clone: Other DNA sequences within the sample encode an identical CDR3. This chain links TRBV6-5 with TRBJ1-5; D remains ambiguous. The CDR3 extends over 14 amino acids. Germline CDR1 is MNHEY and CDR2 is SVGAGI. The ends were cut back, 2 bases at V and 1 base at J, with 6 bases in the middle. The CDR3, as DNA: TGTGCCAGCAGTTACCGTTCCAGCAATCAGCCCCAGCATTTT. Encoded protein: CASSYRSSNQPQHF.

This chain uses TRBV2 with TRBJ2-1; 11 bases line up with TRBD2. The CDR3 sequence is 16 residues long. Unmatched junction bases numbered 7, after V lost 5 bases and J lost 4 bases. Germline V lookup: CDR1 SNHLY, CDR2 FYNNEI. CDR3 loop: CASSWPLAGDYNEQFF. CDR3 bases: TGTGCCAGCAGTTGGCCACTAGCGGGGGATTACAATGAGCAGTTCTTC.

This rearrangement joins TRBV5-1 to TRBJ1-4, with TRBD1 matching 7 bases. The CDR3 has 17 residues. Trimming removed 0 bases from V and 0 bases from J; junction bases left unmatched: 5. Germline CDR1 is SGHRS and CDR2 is YFSETQ. The CDR3 reads CASSLAGTAATNEKLFF. CDR3 nucleotide sequence: TGCGCCAGCAGCTTGGCCGGGACAGCCGCAACTAATGAAAAACTGTTTTTT.

The chain combines TRBV25-1 with TRBJ1-1; D is undetermined. V gave up 7 bases and J gave up 1 base, with 10 bases separating them. This CDR3 is 13 amino acids long. Germline V gives CDR1 MGHDK, CDR2 SYGVNS. CDR3 sequence (DNA): TGTGCCAGCACCCAACTTCAGAACACTGAAGCTTTCTTT. It yields the protein CASTQLQNTEAFF. Combining the CDR3 with reference TRBV25-1 and TRBJ1-1 gives the whole variable domain EADIYQTPRYLVIGTGKKITLECSQTMGHDKMYWYQQDPGMELHLIHYSYGVNSTEKGDLSSESTVSRIRTEHFPLTLESARPSHTSQYLCASTQLQNTEAFFGQGTRLTVV.

The chain carries TRBV11-2 and TRBJ2-1, with TRBD1 matching 7 bases. Germline CDR1 is SGHAT and CDR2 is FQNNGV. V trimming: 8 bases; J trimming: 5 bases; junction bases outside the gene matches: 15. The CDR3 is 16 amino acids. The CDR3 protein is CASYIEWDRSHNEQFF. DNA of the CDR3: TGTGCCAGCTATATAGAGTGGGACAGATCCCACAATGAGCAGTTCTTC.

The chain combines TRBV30 with TRBJ2-2, with 8 bases that match TRBD1. CDR3 length: 16 amino acids. V shed 4 bases and J 0 bases; nucleotides not matched to a gene: 7. Germline assignment: CDR1 GTSNPN and CDR2 SVGIG (reference sequence). The CDR3 is CAWMVQGEPNTGELFF. Here the CDR3 DNA reads TGTGCCTGGATGGTACAGGGGGAGCCGAACACCGGGGAGCTGTTTTTT.

The V call is TRBV5-1, the J call TRBJ1-2, with 7 bases fitting TRBD1. Germline CDR1 SGHRS, CDR2 YFSETQ. The CDR3 covers 14 residues. After removal of 3 bases from V and 6 bases from J, the junction contained 8 bases not matched to a gene. CDR3 region: CASSSAGTAHGYTF. In nucleotides, the CDR3 is TGCGCCAGCAGCTCTGCCGGGACAGCACATGGCTACACCTTC. Supplemented by reference TRBV5-1 and TRBJ1-2, the full variable domain reads KAGVTQTPRYLIKTRGQQVTLSCSPISGHRSVSWYQQTPGQGLQFLFEYFSETQRNKGNFPGRFSGRQFSNSRSEMNVSTLELGDSALYLCASSSAGTAHGYTFGSGTRLTVV.

This chain uses TRBV6-1 with TRBJ2-2; 7 positions match TRBD2. Germline loops: CDR1 MNHNS, CDR2 SASEGT. The CDR3 runs 15 residues. V trimming: 3 bases; J trimming: 1 base; junction bases outside the gene matches: 2. The chain's CDR3 is CASSDTGGNTGELFF. Here the CDR3 DNA reads TGTGCCAGCAGTGACACGGGGGGGAACACCGGGGAGCTGTTTTTT.

This clone came up a few times. The chain has TRBV27 and TRBJ1-3; D is perhaps TRBD1 (5 bases). Looked up from germline, CDR1 is MNHEY and CDR2 is SMNVEV (reference sequence). This CDR3 contains 14 residues. Between the trimmed V and J ends, which lost 4 bases and 4 bases, there was a span of 11 bases. The CDR3 is CASSSRGVGNTIYF. Written as DNA, the CDR3 is TGTGCCAGCAGTTCCCGGGGGGTCGGAAACACCATATATTTT.

The chain joins TRBV6-5 to TRBJ1-5; 7 bases agree with TRBD1. Germline V gene data show CDR1 as MNHEY and CDR2 as SVGAGI. With 6 bases clipped from V and 4 bases from J, the junction kept 6 bases outside the gene matches. The CDR3 spans 14 residues. The CDR3 spells CASSRDSNNQPQHF. The CDR3, as DNA: TGTGCCAGCAGCCGGGACAGTAATAATCAGCCCCAGCATTTT.

The V gene is TRBV5-6, the J gene TRBJ2-3; 7 bases align to TRBD1. CDR3 size: 15 residues. CDR1 and CDR2 (germline): SGHDT, YYEEEE. Trimming removed 4 bases from V and 3 bases from J; junction bases left unmatched: 8. CDR3 sequence: CASSTGQATTDTQYF. The CDR3 coding sequence is TGTGCCAGCAGCACAGGACAGGCCACAACAGATACGCAGTATTTT.

J is TRBJ2-7 and V is TRBV27; weak D call: TRBD2 (7 bases). The CDR3 runs 15 residues. Germline values: CDR1 MNHEY, CDR2 SMNVEV (reference sequence). Trimming removed 3 bases at V and 0 bases at J, with 12 bases between. The CDR3 DNA follows: TGTGCCAGCAGTTTTGCGGGGGCCAGCTCCTACGAGCAGTACTTC. It encodes CASSFAGASSYEQYF.

This chain joins TRBV4-1 and TRBJ1-5, with unresolved D. The germline V gene encodes CDR1 MGHRA and CDR2 YSYEKL. The CDR3 is 13 amino acids. Trimming took 0 bases from V and 7 from J, leaving 7 bases between them. The CDR3: CASSQEGRQPQHF. CDR3 nucleotides: TGCGCCAGCAGCCAAGAGGGCAGGCAGCCCCAGCATTTT.

The CDR3 loop reads CASSYGGRSETQYF. CDR3 in DNA: TGCGCCAGCAGCTACGGGGGGCGGTCAGAGACCCAGTACTTC. The chain employs TRBV5-1 and TRBJ2-5; D possibly corresponds to TRBD2 (7 bases). Between the trimmed V and J ends, which lost 3 bases and 4 bases, there was a span of 13 bases. From germline, CDR1 is SGHRS and CDR2 YFSETQ. The CDR3 sequence is 14 residues long.

The CDR3 sequence: CASSSAGLAAAYEQYF. CDR3 in DNA: TGTGCCAGCAGTTCAGCCGGACTAGCGGCTGCCTACGAGCAGTACTTC. The genes are TRBV28 and TRBJ2-7, with 10 bases that match TRBD2. Germline V gene sequence: CDR1 MDHEN, CDR2 SYDVKM. The CDR3 consists of 16 residues. V lost 4 bases, J lost 2 bases, and 8 bases stayed unmatched.

The J gene is TRBJ2-6, the V gene TRBV5-1; a possible D gene is TRBD2 (5 bases). Germline V lookup: CDR1 SGHRS, CDR2 YFSETQ. CDR3 length equals 14 residues. V dropped 5 bases and J dropped 3 bases, with 9 bases sitting between them. CDR3 sequence reads: CASRSRGGANVLTF. The CDR3 DNA reads TGCGCCAGCAGATCTCGGGGTGGGGCCAACGTCCTGACTTTC.

The chain combines TRBV2 with TRBJ1-6; D call uncertain. CDR1 SNHLY and CDR2 FYNNEI come from the germline V gene. CDR3 length: 15 amino acids. V dropped 2 bases and J dropped 6 bases, with 11 bases sitting between them. Here the CDR3 DNA reads TGTGCCAGCAGTGAAAAGTCGCAGTTTAATTCACCCCTCCACTTT. It specifies CASSEKSQFNSPLHF.

The chain has TRBV2 and TRBJ1-2; unclear D gene. The V end lost 7 bases, the J end lost 2 bases, and 8 bases lay between the germline ends. Germline-derived CDR1 and CDR2 are SNHLY and FYNNEI. The CDR3 is 12 residues long. CDR3 in amino acids: CASTLRNYGYTF. CDR3 bases: TGTGCCAGCACCCTGAGGAACTATGGCTACACCTTC.

This chain uses TRBV9 with TRBJ1-5, with 8 bases fitting TRBD1. V shed 3 bases, J shed 2 bases, and the junction held 4 bases outside the gene matches. This CDR3 is built from 15 residues. From germline, CDR1 is SGDLS and CDR2 YYNGEE. The CDR3 coding sequence is TGTGCCAGCAGCGCCACGACAGGGGGCAATCAGCCCCAGCATTTT. Its translation: CASSATTGGNQPQHF.

The CDR3 here is CAWNPGHFEAFF. Written as DNA, the CDR3 is TGTGCCTGGAATCCGGGACACTTTGAAGCTTTCTTT. The genes are TRBV30 and TRBJ1-1; tentative D call: TRBD1 (6 bases). Germline loops: CDR1 GTSNPN, CDR2 SVGIG (reference sequence). V was pared by 4 bases and J by 7 bases, with 13 bases between. This CDR3 is built from 12 residues.

The chain has TRBV19 and TRBJ2-7, with 13 bases that match TRBD2. Looked up from germline, CDR1 is LNHDA and CDR2 is SQIVND (reference sequence). V dropped 5 bases and J dropped 4; count of bases not matched to a gene: 8. CDR3 length: 16 amino acids. CDR3 loop: CASSSGTSGALYEQYF. CDR3 coding DNA: TGTGCCAGTAGTTCCGGGACTAGCGGGGCTCTTTACGAGCAGTACTTC.

The rearrangement links TRBV5-5 to TRBJ2-2, with 13 bases matching TRBD2. The CDR3 spans 16 residues. Germline CDR1 reads SGHKS; CDR2 reads YYEKEE (reference sequence). Germline trimming cut 3 bases from V and 4 bases from J; bases unmatched to any gene: 3. This CDR3 reads CASSYTSGGGTGELFF. CDR3 sequence (DNA): TGTGCCAGCAGCTATACTAGCGGGGGGGGCACCGGGGAGCTGTTTTTT. Looking up the rest from reference TRBV5-5 and TRBJ2-2 gives the full variable domain: DAGVTQSPTHLIKTRGQQVTLRCSPISGHKSVSWYQQVLGQGPQFIFQYYEKEERGRGNFPDRFSARQFPNYSSELNVNALLLGDSALYLCASSYTSGGGTGELFFGEGSRLTVL.